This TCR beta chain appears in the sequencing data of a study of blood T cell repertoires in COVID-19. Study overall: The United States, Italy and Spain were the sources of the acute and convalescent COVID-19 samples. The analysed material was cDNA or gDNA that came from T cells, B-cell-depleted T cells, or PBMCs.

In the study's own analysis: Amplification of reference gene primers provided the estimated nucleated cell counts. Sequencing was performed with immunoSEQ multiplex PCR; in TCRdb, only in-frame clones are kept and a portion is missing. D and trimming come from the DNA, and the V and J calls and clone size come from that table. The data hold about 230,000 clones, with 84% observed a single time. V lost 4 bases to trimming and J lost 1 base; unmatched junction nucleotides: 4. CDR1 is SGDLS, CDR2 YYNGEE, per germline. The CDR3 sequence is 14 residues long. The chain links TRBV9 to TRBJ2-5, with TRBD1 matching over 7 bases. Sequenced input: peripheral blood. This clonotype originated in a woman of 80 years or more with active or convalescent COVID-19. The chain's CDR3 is CASSKTGVQETQYF. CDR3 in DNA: TGTGCCAGCAGCAAAACAGGGGTCCAAGAGACCCAGTACTTC.